This paragraph covers one T cell receptor beta chain sequence. This record comes from a study of identical twins. TCRdb ran MiXCR on the 5' RACE reads and lists one entry per CDR3 protein. This sample has a few hundred thousand distinct CDR3 sequences; over 8.5% occur once, and the top ten carry approximately 3.2%. This CDR3 has 13 residues. The V end lost 0 bases, the J end lost 6 bases, and 10 bases lay between the germline ends. Per the germline V gene, CDR1 is SGHRS and CDR2 is YFSETQ. This same sample was also part of a study on yellow fever vaccine responses in identical twins.

Input material: PBMCs. The receptor comes from a woman younger than 30 in good health. V and J are TRBV5-1 and TRBJ2-7; D could derive from TRBD1 or TRBD2 (5 bases each). The CDR3 DNA reads as TGCGCCAGCAGCTTGGGGGGGTGGACCGAGCAGTACTTC. Translated, it gives CASSLGGWTEQYF.